This TCR beta chain was sequenced during a study of blood T cells in healthy people across ages. Study-wide results and limits: Bulk PBMC profiling left naive and antigen-experienced comparisons inconclusive.

A remark on this clonotype: Antigen unknown.

There are 13 residues in the CDR3. V dropped 5 bases and J dropped 2 bases, with 9 bases sitting between them. Germline V gene data show CDR1 as MGHRA and CDR2 as YSYEKL. Primers used in a second PCR of about 6 to 11 cycles were a sample-barcoded 5' primer and a J-beta primer mix. MiXCR, applied by TCRdb to the 5' RACE reads, yields one record per CDR3 protein. Of around 700,000 distinct CDR3 sequences in the sample, 20% to 25% were seen once. These records were also assigned to another study, of T cells of mothers and their children. From that study: Material was donated by three healthy Caucasian mothers and their six children. There were no persistent microchimeric T cell clones detected.

The gene calls are TRBV4-1 and TRBJ2-5; no firm D call. Sample: blood. The sequence was obtained from a boy between 10 and 17 years old in good health. The CDR3 spells CASSKHVQETQYF. CDR3 bases: TGCGCCAGCAGCAAACACGTTCAAGAGACCCAGTACTTC.